Listed below are T cell receptor beta chains from one sample, sequenced in a study of blood T cell repertoires in COVID-19. This table comes from immunoSEQ multiplex PCR, and its TCRdb copy is limited to in-frame clones, with some not included. The sample records over 400,000 clones, about 85% being singletons. The sequenced material came from PBMCs or T cells enriched from blood (not recorded which). All receptors derive from a woman aged 55-70 years who had recovered from COVID-19. CDR3s include the opening cysteine and the closing phenylalanine or tryptophan. Fields, in order: clone size, J gene, D gene, V gene, CDR3 protein, CDR3 DNA. The D gene is left open where the match is weak. The size field is filled for only some rows; it gives once, few, many or a size class.

size: -
J: TRBJ1-3
D: -
V: TRBV5-1
CDR3: CASSLGRVLSGNTIYF
DNA: TGCGCCAGCAGCTTGGGCAGGGTACTATCTGGAAACACCATATATTTT

size: once
J: TRBJ2-3
D: -
V: TRBV18
CDR3: CASSPTRSTDTQYF
DNA: TGTGCCAGCTCACCCACGCGAAGCACAGATACGCAGTATTTT

size: -
J: TRBJ1-6
D: -
V: TRBV6-1
CDR3: CASSDRDFAQYNSPLHF
DNA: TGTGCCAGCAGTGACCGGGATTTCGCACAGTATAATTCACCCCTCCACTTT

size: few
J: TRBJ2-5
D: TRBD2
V: TRBV30
CDR3: CAWSVQAGGSETQYF
DNA: TGTGCCTGGAGTGTACAAGCGGGGGGCTCGGAGACCCAGTACTTC

size: -
J: TRBJ1-1
D: -
V: TRBV6-5
CDR3: CASRVVQVLGTEAFF
DNA: TGTGCCAGCAGGGTGGTACAGGTCTTGGGCACTGAAGCTTTCTTT

size: -
J: TRBJ2-3
D: TRBD2
V: TRBV4-2
CDR3: CASSRTLAGGPSSTDTQYF
DNA: TGTGCCAGCAGCCGGACCCTAGCGGGGGGGCCCTCAAGCACAGATACGCAGTATTTT

size: -
J: TRBJ2-1
D: TRBD2
V: TRBV5-1
CDR3: CASSLGGSVSYNEQFF
DNA: TGCGCCAGCAGTCTCGGGGGGTCAGTATCCTACAATGAGCAGTTCTTC

size: -
J: TRBJ1-1
D: -
V: TRBV11-2
CDR3: CASSLDQVRVMNTEAFF
DNA: TGTGCCAGCAGCTTAGATCAGGTCAGGGTTATGAACACTGAAGCTTTCTTT

size: -
J: TRBJ2-6
D: -
V: TRBV6-5
CDR3: CASSLTLYGANVLTF
DNA: TGTGCCAGCAGTTTAACTCTATACGGGGCCAACGTCCTGACTTTC

size: -
J: TRBJ1-2
D: TRBD1
V: TRBV24-1
CDR3: CATSDGTGAFYGYTF
DNA: TGTGCCACCAGTGACGGGACAGGGGCCTTCTATGGCTACACCTTC

size: -
J: TRBJ1-5
D: TRBD1
V: TRBV30
CDR3: CAWSVKGQGQPQHF
DNA: TGTGCCTGGAGTGTAAAGGGACAGGGTCAGCCCCAGCATTTT

size: -
J: TRBJ2-1
D: TRBD1
V: TRBV4-1
CDR3: CASSRGTGTNNEQFF
DNA: TGCGCCAGCAGCCGCGGGACAGGGACCAACAATGAGCAGTTCTTC

size: -
J: TRBJ1-2
D: TRBD1
V: TRBV2
CDR3: CASSRTGQGVGYTF
DNA: TGTGCCAGCAGTAGAACGGGACAGGGGGTTGGCTACACCTTC

size: -
J: TRBJ2-6
D: -
V: TRBV5-1
CDR3: CASSPEGSGANVLTF
DNA: TGCGCCAGCAGCCCGGAGGGTTCTGGGGCCAACGTCCTGACTTTC

size: few
J: TRBJ1-6
D: TRBD1
V: TRBV2
CDR3: CASSVGGQDNSPLHF
DNA: TGTGCCAGCAGTGTGGGGGGACAGGATAATTCACCCCTCCACTTT

size: -
J: TRBJ2-6
D: TRBD1
V: TRBV5-1
CDR3: CASSLDRVGEPGANVLTF
DNA: TGCGCCAGCAGCCTGGACAGGGTCGGAGAGCCTGGGGCCAACGTCCTGACTTTC

size: -
J: TRBJ2-6
D: TRBD1
V: TRBV7-9
CDR3: CASSPRTGRGTGANVLTF
DNA: TGTGCCAGCAGCCCGCGGACAGGCCGAGGGACTGGGGCCAACGTCCTGACTTTC

size: -
J: TRBJ1-6
D: -
V: TRBV4-1
CDR3: CASSQDNSYNSPLHF
DNA: TGCGCCAGCAGCCAAGATAACAGCTATAATTCACCCCTCCACTTT

size: -
J: TRBJ1-2
D: TRBD1
V: TRBV5-6
CDR3: CASSPGTGALYGYTF
DNA: TGTGCCAGCAGCCCGGGGACAGGGGCACTCTATGGCTACACCTTC

size: -
J: TRBJ2-3
D: -
V: TRBV30
CDR3: CAWSVTQGTDTQYF
DNA: TGTGCCTGGAGTGTAACCCAGGGCACAGATACGCAGTATTTT

size: -
J: TRBJ1-5
D: -
V: TRBV9
CDR3: CASSIGVSNQPQHF
DNA: TGTGCCAGCAGCATCGGTGTTAGCAATCAGCCCCAGCATTTT

size: -
J: TRBJ1-6
D: TRBD1
V: TRBV27
CDR3: CASSFTGGNSPLHF
DNA: TGTGCCAGCAGCTTTACAGGGGGGAATTCACCCCTCCACTTT

size: few
J: TRBJ2-1
D: TRBD2
V: TRBV7-9
CDR3: CASSPRGLAGPSYNEQFF
DNA: TGTGCCAGCAGCCCTAGGGGACTAGCGGGGCCCTCCTACAATGAGCAGTTCTTC

size: many
J: TRBJ1-1
D: -
V: TRBV5-6
CDR3: CASSHRRGDTEAFF
DNA: TGTGCCAGCAGCCACAGGCGGGGTGACACTGAAGCTTTCTTT

size: -
J: TRBJ2-7
D: TRBD1
V: TRBV6-5
CDR3: CASSRGGLGIDEQYF
DNA: TGTGCCAGCAGCAGAGGGGGCCTTGGGATCGACGAGCAGTACTTC

size: -
J: TRBJ2-5
D: -
V: TRBV24-1
CDR3: CATSDESTGRETQYF
DNA: TGTGCCACCAGTGATGAGTCGACAGGGAGGGAGACCCAGTACTTC

size: -
J: TRBJ2-2
D: -
V: TRBV9
CDR3: CASSRRGPTSMANTGELFF
DNA: TGTGCCAGCAGTCGTAGAGGGCCGACATCCATGGCGAACACCGGGGAGCTGTTTTTT

size: once
J: TRBJ1-4
D: -
V: TRBV24-1
CDR3: CATSDNREGGEKLFF
DNA: TGTGCCACCAGTGATAACAGGGAAGGTGGTGAAAAACTGTTTTTT

size: -
J: TRBJ1-1
D: -
V: TRBV19
CDR3: CASSIGAPTGPTEAFF
DNA: TGTGCCAGTAGTATAGGGGCCCCCACAGGGCCCACTGAAGCTTTCTTT

size: -
J: TRBJ2-3
D: TRBD2
V: TRBV25-1
CDR3: CASSVSTSGGVTQYF
DNA: TGTGCCAGCAGTGTATCGACTAGCGGGGGGGTTACGCAGTATTTT

size: -
J: TRBJ2-7
D: TRBD1
V: TRBV6-5
CDR3: CASSQDRNSYEQYF
DNA: TGTGCCAGCAGTCAGGACAGGAACTCCTACGAGCAGTACTTC

size: -
J: TRBJ1-2
D: -
V: TRBV9
CDR3: CASSWGGDYGYTF
DNA: TGTGCCAGCTCGTGGGGGGGCGACTATGGCTACACCTTC

size: -
J: TRBJ2-3
D: -
V: TRBV5-6
CDR3: CASSLAREWGDTQYF
DNA: TGTGCCAGCAGCTTGGCAAGGGAGTGGGGAGATACGCAGTATTTT

size: -
J: TRBJ1-2
D: TRBD1
V: TRBV9
CDR3: CASSVGDRVGYGYTF
DNA: TGTGCCAGCAGCGTAGGGGACAGGGTGGGCTATGGCTACACCTTC

size: -
J: TRBJ2-5
D: -
V: TRBV12-3/TRBV12-4
CDR3: CASSQGVGTQYF
DNA: TGTGCCAGCAGTCAAGGGGTCGGGACCCAGTACTTC

size: -
J: TRBJ1-2
D: TRBD1
V: TRBV6-5
CDR3: CASSTAGRGEYGYTF
DNA: TGTGCCAGCAGTACTGCCGGCAGGGGGGAATATGGCTACACCTTC

size: -
J: TRBJ1-1
D: TRBD1
V: TRBV19
CDR3: CATVGTGNMNTEAFF
DNA: TGTGCTACGGTTGGGACAGGGAACATGAACACTGAAGCTTTCTTT

size: -
J: TRBJ1-3
D: -
V: TRBV25-1
CDR3: CASSESGSSGNTIYF
DNA: TGTGCCAGCAGTGAGTCGGGGAGCTCTGGAAACACCATATATTTT

size: few
J: TRBJ2-7
D: TRBD1
V: TRBV11-3
CDR3: CASSKTGSSYEQYF
DNA: TGTGCCAGCAGCAAGACAGGGAGCTCCTACGAGCAGTACTTC

size: -
J: TRBJ2-1
D: TRBD2
V: TRBV4-1
CDR3: CASSQFPGLAAYNEQFF
DNA: TGCGCCAGCAGCCAATTTCCGGGACTAGCGGCCTACAATGAGCAGTTCTTC

size: -
J: TRBJ2-1
D: TRBD2
V: TRBV5-4
CDR3: CASSPGTSGASYNEQFF
DNA: TGTGCCAGCAGCCCTGGGACTAGCGGGGCCTCCTACAATGAGCAGTTCTTC

size: -
J: TRBJ2-2
D: -
V: TRBV10-1
CDR3: CASSESRGAGTGELFF
DNA: TGCGCCAGCAGTGAGTCGCGGGGAGCCGGCACCGGGGAGCTGTTTTTT

size: -
J: TRBJ2-3
D: -
V: TRBV5-1
CDR3: CASSRGLGTDTQYF
DNA: TGCGCCAGCAGCCGGGGACTCGGGACAGATACGCAGTATTTT

size: -
J: TRBJ1-2
D: TRBD1
V: TRBV19
CDR3: CASSMDRDRVNYGYTF
DNA: TGTGCCAGTAGTATGGACCGGGACAGAGTTAACTATGGCTACACCTTC

size: once
J: TRBJ1-3
D: TRBD1
V: TRBV3-1/TRBV3-2
CDR3: CASSQMTGPGGNTIYF
DNA: TGTGCCAGCAGCCAAATGACAGGGCCGGGAGGAAACACCATATATTTT

size: -
J: TRBJ2-1
D: TRBD2
V: TRBV19
CDR3: CASSIGLAGGYEQFF
DNA: TGTGCCAGTAGTATAGGACTAGCGGGGGGATATGAGCAGTTCTTC

size: -
J: TRBJ1-2
D: -
V: TRBV11-2
CDR3: CASSLAFDIGYGYTF
DNA: TGTGCCAGCAGCTTAGCCTTTGACATTGGCTATGGCTACACCTTC

size: -
J: TRBJ1-1
D: -
V: TRBV3-1/TRBV3-2
CDR3: CASSPTGGNTEAFF
DNA: TGTGCCAGCAGCCCCACGGGGGGGAACACTGAAGCTTTCTTT